The rows below give T cell receptor beta chains drawn from one sample of a study of T cell clones after liver transplantation. Sequenced by immunoSEQ multiplex PCR; TCRdb stores in-frame clones only, minus some. Of 75,000 to 95,000 clones in the sample, approximately 87% are singletons; the top ten hold about 2.8%. The sequences come from CD4+ T cells from blood, collected at the 22-month timepoint. The source is a human patient who received a liver transplant. Part of the T cells may come from the graft donor. Each CDR3 is given with its conserved first and last residue. D genes are given only for firm matches. Some rows mark clone size as missing; the rest say once, few, many or name a class of expanded clone.

clone size,D gene,V gene,J gene,CDR3 DNA,CDR3 protein
-,TRBD2,TRBV15,TRBJ2-1,TGTGCCACCAGCAGAGGAGCGGGAGAGGTCTACAATGAGCAGTTCTTC,CATSRGAGEVYNEQFF
-,TRBD1,TRBV7-3,TRBJ2-5,TGTGCCAGCAGCTTAACGGCAGGGGGCCAAGAGACCCAGTACTTC,CASSLTAGGQETQYF
once,-,TRBV27,TRBJ2-5,TGTGCCAGCAGTTGGTCGATCCAAGAGACCCAGTACTTC,CASSWSIQETQYF
-,-,TRBV6-5,TRBJ2-7,TGTGCCAGCAGTCGGACAGACAAGAGCTCCTACGAGCAGTACTTC,CASSRTDKSSYEQYF
once,-,TRBV29-1,TRBJ2-7,TGCAGCGTTGTTCTCTCCTACGAGCAGTACTTC,CSVVLSYEQYF
-,TRBD1,TRBV28,TRBJ1-2,TGTGCCAGCAGTATGACAGGGCTTTTCGGCTACACCTTC,CASSMTGLFGYTF
-,-,TRBV10-3,TRBJ1-4,TGTGCCATCAGTGAGACGGATCCTCTCCTTTCCGGAAAACTGTTTTTT,CAISETDPLLSGKLFF
-,-,TRBV29-1,TRBJ2-1,TGCAGCGTTGATTACCAGGCCTCCTCCTACAATGAGCAGTTCTTC,CSVDYQASSYNEQFF
few,TRBD2,TRBV15,TRBJ2-3,TGTGCCACCAGCAGACGAGGACTAGCGACCTGGAGCGATACGCAGTATTTT,CATSRRGLATWSDTQYF
-,TRBD2,TRBV15,TRBJ2-1,TGTGCCACCAGCAGGGGCCTAGCGGGGGCCTTTGGGGAGCAGTTCTTC,CATSRGLAGAFGEQFF
-,TRBD1,TRBV2,TRBJ2-2,TGTGCCAGCGGAGACAGGGCGTTTGGCGGGGAGCTGTTTTTT,CASGDRAFGGELFF
-,TRBD2,TRBV11-2,TRBJ2-1,TGTGCCAGCAGGGGACTAGCGGGAGGGTTTGAGCAGTTCTTC,CASRGLAGGFEQFF
-,-,TRBV28,TRBJ1-5,TGTGCCAGCAGTTTTCGGCCAGGGCCTAATCAGCCCCAGCATTTT,CASSFRPGPNQPQHF
-,TRBD2,TRBV5-1,TRBJ2-2,TGCGCCAGCAGCTTGACCCGGGGGGGCGACGGGGAGCTGTTTTTT,CASSLTRGGDGELFF
-,TRBD1,TRBV7-9,TRBJ1-3,TGTGCCAGCAGCTTAAAGGGGGCTGAAGGAAACACCATATATTTT,CASSLKGAEGNTIYF
once,TRBD1,TRBV18,TRBJ2-7,TGTGCCAGCTCCCTCGGACAGGGAACAGGCGAGCAGTACTTC,CASSLGQGTGEQYF
-,-,TRBV20-1,TRBJ2-3,TGCGGGACTAGCACAGATACGCAGTATTTT,CGTSTDTQYF
-,TRBD2,TRBV4-1,TRBJ2-3,TGCGCCAGCAGCCAAGATGGAGCGGGGGGGAGCACAGATACGCAGTATTTT,CASSQDGAGGSTDTQYF
-,-,TRBV2,TRBJ2-5,TGTGCCAGCACGGGGGTCGCCCAAGAGACCCAGTACTTC,CASTGVAQETQYF
once,TRBD1,TRBV30,TRBJ1-4,TGTGCCTGGAACCGGGACAGGGGGCGGGAAAAACTGTTTTTT,CAWNRDRGREKLFF
-,-,TRBV2,TRBJ2-5,TGTGCCAGCACCAAATCAGGGGCTGGGCAGATCCAAGAGACCCAGTACTTC,CASTKSGAGQIQETQYF
-,TRBD1,TRBV7-2,TRBJ2-1,TGTGCCAGCAGCTTAGTGGGACAGCAAGCCTACAATGAGCAGTTCTTC,CASSLVGQQAYNEQFF
-,TRBD2,TRBV7-3,TRBJ2-5,TGTGCCAGCAGCCAAGCTCCGGGACTAGCGATTCACCAAGAGACCCAGTACTTC,CASSQAPGLAIHQETQYF
-,-,TRBV28,TRBJ1-4,TGTGCCAGCCTCGGTTCTGAGGGATGGGAACTGTTTTTT,CASLGSEGWELFF
few,-,TRBV6-1,TRBJ2-7,TGTGCCACCGGACGGGACGTTTCCTACGAGCAGTACTTC,CATGRDVSYEQYF
-,-,TRBV11-2,TRBJ2-7,TGTGCCAGCAGCTCCAGGACCCTTAGTAGCTACGAGCAGTACTTC,CASSSRTLSSYEQYF
-,-,TRBV7-8,TRBJ2-2,TGTGCCAGCAGCTTAGCGATTAGTGACGGAGGGTTAGGGGAGCTGTTTTTT,CASSLAISDGGLGELFF
many,TRBD2,TRBV5-1,TRBJ2-3,TGCGCCAGCAGCTTGGTTGGCGGGAGGGCCGATATAGATACGCAGTATTTT,CASSLVGGRADIDTQYF
many,-,TRBV9,TRBJ2-7,TGTGCCAGCAGCGGATCTGGGGACGGATCCTACGAGCAGTACTTC,CASSGSGDGSYEQYF
once,-,TRBV7-2,TRBJ1-1,TGTGCCAGCAGCTCCCACCGAGGCACTGAAGCTTTCTTT,CASSSHRGTEAFF
-,-,TRBV9,TRBJ1-3,TGTGCCAGCAGCGTAGAGGGAAGCTCTGGAAACACCATATATTTT,CASSVEGSSGNTIYF
-,-,TRBV18,TRBJ2-7,TGTGCCAGCTCTTACATCGGTGGCCCCTCCGACGAGCAGTACTTC,CASSYIGGPSDEQYF
-,-,TRBV5-6,TRBJ2-1,TGTGCCAGCAGCTTCCCGGGACTTAAAGTGGGTGAGCAGTTCTTC,CASSFPGLKVGEQFF
-,-,TRBV19,TRBJ1-5,TGTGCCAGTAGTGTAGAAGCAGGGTACCCAAATCAGCCCCAGCATTTT,CASSVEAGYPNQPQHF
-,-,TRBV28,TRBJ1-2,TGTGCCAGCAGTTTTCCCCCGGGAGAGTATGGCTACACCTTC,CASSFPPGEYGYTF